This T cell receptor (beta chain) was recorded in a study of T-cell memory formation after mild COVID-19. Germline CDR1 is DFQATT and CDR2 is SNEGSKA (reference sequence). The CDR3 is 16 amino acids. The V gene end was trimmed by 7 bases and the J gene end by 1 base; junction bases not matched to a gene: 14. A single record per CDR3 protein comes from TCRdb applying MiXCR to the 5' RACE reads. The sample contains roughly 150,000 distinct CDR3 sequences, roughly 13% of which appear only once. The TCR originated in a man between 18 and 35 years old who had mild COVID-19 (a few samples of this study predate the infection). Cell type and time point are not known. The chain recombines TRBV20-1 with TRBJ2-5; 8 bases are a match to TRBD2. The sequenced sample was PBMCs or a T cell subset sorted from them (not recorded which). The chain's CDR3 is CSVKLVLAAAQETQYF. CDR3 in DNA: TGCAGTGTGAAGTTGGTACTAGCGGCGGCCCAAGAGACCCAGTACTTC.